The 12 T cell receptor beta chains below were found in one sample sequenced in a study of blood T cell repertoires in COVID-19. Sequenced by immunoSEQ multiplex PCR; TCRdb stores in-frame clones only, minus some. Counted here are hundreds of thousands of clones, about 88% occurring once; the ten biggest clones make up 2% to 2.5%. Sequenced sample: PBMCs or T cells enriched from blood (not recorded which). These receptors all come from a woman in her sixties or seventies in a cohort exposed to, infected with or recovered from COVID-19 (not recorded which).

The chain combines TRBV19 with TRBJ2-1; the D is unclear. V gave up 1 base and J gave up 4 bases, with 5 bases separating them. Germline CDR1 and CDR2: LNHDA and SQIVND (reference sequence). The CDR3 sequence is 13 residues long. The CDR3 region has the DNA TGTGCCAGTAGTATAGGACTTTACAATGAGCAGTTCTTC. Residues: CASSIGLYNEQFF.

This chain joins TRBV12-3 or TRBV12-4 and TRBJ2-7; TRBD2 agrees at 7 bases. The CDR3 covers 13 residues. V gave up 6 bases and J gave up 7 bases; unmatched junction bases: 9. CDR3 sequence: CASRTLGRGEQYF. In DNA, the CDR3 is TGTGCCAGCAGGACCCTTGGGCGGGGGGAGCAGTACTTC.

The DNA for the CDR3 is TGTGCCAGCAGTTTACTAGCGGGAGGCAATGAGCAGTTCTTC. It translates to CASSLLAGGNEQFF. The chain combines TRBV28 with TRBJ2-1, with TRBD2 matching 11 bases. The V and J ends lost 2 bases and 6 bases, in that order; junction bases with no gene match: 0. From germline, CDR1 is MDHEN and CDR2 SYDVKM. The CDR3 sequence is 14 residues long.

This rearrangement joins TRBV6-5 to TRBJ1-4; D gene unclear. This CDR3 spans 15 amino acids. The germline V gene has CDR1 MNHEY and CDR2 SVGAGI. V was trimmed by 6 bases and J by 8 bases, leaving 19 bases between them. Here the CDR3 DNA reads TGTGCCAGCAGCTCCCTCGGTGGCGGGCAAGAAAAACTGTTTTTT. Translating gives CASSSLGGGQEKLFF.

This sequence joins TRBV6-2 or TRBV6-3 and TRBJ2-1, with a tentative D call TRBD2 (5 bases). Trimming took 6 bases from V and 8 from J, leaving 14 bases between them. This CDR3 comprises 13 residues. Germline-derived CDR1 and CDR2 are MNHEY and SVGEGT. CDR3 loop: CASSSPPRDEQFF. For the CDR3, the DNA is TGTGCCAGCAGCTCCCCTCCGAGGGATGAGCAGTTCTTC.

This clone was seen once. Other DNA sequences in the sample encode the same CDR3. The chain employs TRBV18 and TRBJ2-3, with a possible D match to TRBD1 (6 bases). Trimming left V 3 bases short and J 0 bases short, with 13 bases between. This CDR3 comprises 16 residues. Germline CDR1 reads KGHSH; CDR2 reads LQKENI. CDR3 sequence reads: CASSPPGTPSTDTQYF. CDR3 sequence (DNA): TGTGCCAGCTCACCCCCTGGGACACCGAGCACAGATACGCAGTATTTT.

A word on this clone: Other nucleotide sequences from this sample produce the same CDR3. The chain links TRBV5-4 to TRBJ2-2; 13 bases are shared with TRBD2. Germline V gene sequence: CDR1 SGHNT, CDR2 YYREEE (reference sequence). V shed 4 bases and J 5 bases; nucleotides not matched to a gene: 5. The CDR3 totals 16 residues. As DNA, the CDR3 is TGTGCCAGCAGCCCCGGACTAGCGGGAGTAACCGGGGAGCTGTTTTTT. Translating it yields CASSPGLAGVTGELFF.

The chain carries TRBV14 and TRBJ2-3; D possibly corresponds to TRBD2 (6 bases). Germline V gene data show CDR1 as SGHDN and CDR2 as FVKESK. The V and J ends lost 4 bases and 2 bases respectively, with 10 bases between them. This CDR3 region has 14 residues. The CDR3 loop reads CASSRRRDTDTQYF. The CDR3 DNA is TGTGCCAGCAGCCGGCGGAGGGACACAGATACGCAGTATTTT.

This clone occurred a few times. The chain employs TRBV25-1 and TRBJ2-5, with TRBD1 as a possible D gene (5 bases). With 4 bases removed from V and 5 bases from J, the gap between germline ends came to 8 bases. The germline V gene has CDR1 MGHDK and CDR2 SYGVNS. This CDR3 contains 12 residues. In DNA form, the CDR3 reads TGTGCCAGCAGTGGAGACAGTGAGACCCAGTACTTC. Its protein is CASSGDSETQYF.

The chain couples TRBV19 to TRBJ1-2; tentative D call: TRBD1 (6 bases). Germline values: CDR1 LNHDA, CDR2 SQIVND (reference sequence). This CDR3 spans 14 amino acids. V was clipped by 6 bases and J by 5 bases, with 16 bases between them. Written as DNA, the CDR3 is TGTGCCAGTAGACTCAACTGGACAGAGTATGGCTACACCTTC. Amino acids: CASRLNWTEYGYTF. Full variable domain (missing parts from reference TRBV19 and TRBJ1-2): DGGITQSPKYLFRKEGQNVTLSCEQNLNHDAMYWYRQDPGQGLRLIYYSQIVNDFQKGDIAEGYSVSREKKESFPLTVTSAQKNPTAFYLCASRLNWTEYGYTFGSGTRLTVV.

This clone has a single count. V is TRBV2 and J is TRBJ1-5; D is ambiguous. Trimming removed 6 bases at V and 2 bases at J, with 8 bases between. CDR1 SNHLY and CDR2 FYNNEI come from the germline V gene. This CDR3 region has 13 residues. DNA for the CDR3: TGTGCCAGCAGATTCGGAGGCAATCAGCCCCAGCATTTT. Translating gives CASRFGGNQPQHF. The full variable domain, in which reference TRBV2 and TRBJ1-5 provide the parts outside the CDR3, is EPEVTQTPSHQVTQMGQEVILRCVPISNHLYFYWYRQILGQKVEFLVSFYNNEISEKSEIFDDQFSVERPDGSNFTLKIRSTKLEDSAMYFCASRFGGNQPQHFGDGTRLSIL.

V and J are TRBV5-1 and TRBJ2-1, with D tentatively TRBD1 (5 bases). Germline lookup yields CDR1 SGHRS and CDR2 YFSETQ. The CDR3 sequence is 15 residues long. V dropped 0 bases and J dropped 2 bases, with 9 bases sitting between them. CDR3: CASSLGGGTYNEQFF. CDR3 coding DNA: TGCGCCAGCAGCTTGGGGGGCGGTACCTACAATGAGCAGTTCTTC.